One and the same sample provided the 26 T cell receptor beta chains below, sequenced in a study of T cells after yellow fever vaccination. TCRdb re-analysed the 5' RACE reads in MiXCR, keeping a single row per CDR3 protein. Among about 250,000 distinct CDR3 sequences listed, over 3% were seen once. Sequencing was performed on PBMCs, taken 15 days after the yellow fever booster vaccination. These receptors all stem from a man aged 18 to 29 who received the YFV17D yellow fever vaccine.

This clonotype was detected many times. The chain has TRBV5-1 and TRBJ1-2; D might be TRBD1 (6 bases). The CDR3 is 14 residues long. Trimming removed 3 bases at V and 6 bases at J, with 15 bases between. CDR1 and CDR2 (germline): SGHRS, YFSETQ. This CDR3 reads CASSSVVGADGYTF. For the CDR3, the DNA is TGCGCCAGCAGCTCGGTGGTGGGGGCTGATGGCTACACCTTC.

This clonotype was recorded many times. V and J are TRBV29-1 and TRBJ2-5; D call uncertain. This CDR3 is 11 amino acids long. V was pared by 4 bases and J by 4 bases, with 7 bases between. From germline, CDR1 is SQVTM and CDR2 ANQGSEA. CDR3: CSVGLTETQYF. The CDR3 DNA reads as TGCAGCGTTGGTCTAACAGAGACCCAGTACTTC.

At least ten counts were recorded for this clonotype. V and J are TRBV10-3 and TRBJ2-3; unclear D gene. The germline V and J ends were trimmed by 0 bases and 3 bases, with 10 bases remaining between them. This CDR3 contains 15 residues. Germline-derived CDR1 and CDR2 are ENHRY and SYGVKD. CDR3: CAISESLRITDTQYF. The CDR3 coding sequence is TGTGCCATCAGTGAGTCACTGCGGATAACAGATACGCAGTATTTT.

This clonotype was counted ten times or more. CDR3 sequence reads: CASTRGGSNEQFF. The CDR3 DNA reads as TGTGCCAGCACTCGAGGCGGATCCAATGAGCAGTTCTTC. The chain is built from TRBV6-5 and TRBJ2-1, with no clear D. This CDR3 region has 13 residues. V was shortened by 7 bases and J by 6 bases, with 13 bases between the two germline ends. Germline-derived CDR1 and CDR2 are MNHEY and SVGAGI.

This clonotype was counted ten times or more. The chain employs TRBV3-1 and TRBJ1-2, with D unclear. This CDR3 is 15 amino acids long. V shed 0 bases and J shed 4 bases, with 12 bases lying between them. Germline loops: CDR1 LGHDT, CDR2 YNNKEL (reference sequence). The CDR3 spells CASSQDSLRVYGYTF. The CDR3 nucleotides read TGTGCCAGCAGCCAAGACTCCCTAAGGGTCTATGGCTACACCTTC.

This clonotype was detected ten times or more. The V and J genes are TRBV6-2 or TRBV6-3 and TRBJ2-5; D is uncertain. Germline V gene data show CDR1 as MNHEY and CDR2 as SVGEGT. The ends were cut back, 4 bases at V and 4 bases at J, with 13 bases in the middle. There are 14 residues in the CDR3. CDR3 bases: TGTGCCAGCAGTTCCCCGGTTTGGGGAGAGACCCAGTACTTC. Its translation: CASSSPVWGETQYF.

Ten or more counts support this clonotype. Germline and junction disagree at one end, which may indicate a read error. The chain joins TRBV7-7 to TRBJ2-3; a weak D match, TRBD1 (6 bases). This CDR3 contains 14 residues. Germline values: CDR1 SSHAT, CDR2 FNYEAQ (reference sequence). This CDR3 is CASSLGTGLDTQYF. DNA for the CDR3: TGTGCTAGCAGCCTAGGTACAGGGCTTGATACGCAGTATTTT.

This clonotype was observed at least ten times. This chain joins TRBV11-2 and TRBJ1-1; TRBD1 is a possible D gene (6 bases). Germline assignment: CDR1 SGHAT and CDR2 FQNNGV. This CDR3 is 16 amino acids long. Trimming took 5 bases from V and 2 from J, leaving 18 bases between them. CDR3 sequence (DNA): TGTGCCAGCAGCCGCTCGGGGACAACCTCTAACACTGAAGCTTTCTTT. This sequence encodes CASSRSGTTSNTEAFF.

There are many counts of this clonotype. The DNA for the CDR3 is TGCAGTGCTAGAGATCCCCTGGGGGACAACTATGGCTACACCTTC. This translates into CSARDPLGDNYGYTF. The gene calls are TRBV20-1 and TRBJ1-2, with a possible D match to TRBD1 (5 bases). The ends were cut back, 0 bases at V and 2 bases at J, with 13 bases in the middle. This CDR3 is 15 amino acids long. CDR1 is DFQATT and CDR2 is SNEGSKA in the germline V gene (reference sequence).

The table lists this clonotype with many counts. The V call is TRBV10-3, the J call TRBJ1-4; D gene uncertain. Deletions cut 7 bases from V and 7 bases from J, with 16 bases between. The CDR3 is 14 amino acids. Germline-derived CDR1 and CDR2 are ENHRY and SYGVKD. The CDR3 is CAITQPVEGEKLFF. CDR3 DNA sequence: TGTGCCATCACCCAGCCTGTGGAGGGTGAAAAACTGTTTTTT.

This clonotype occurred many times. The J gene is TRBJ1-1, the V gene TRBV7-2; weak D call: TRBD1 (6 bases). Looked up from germline, CDR1 is SGHTA and CDR2 is FQGNSA. The ends were cut back, 5 bases at V and 1 base at J, with 14 bases in the middle. The CDR3 extends over 15 amino acids. This chain's CDR3 is CASSLKQGRNTEAFF. In DNA form, the CDR3 reads TGTGCCAGCAGCCTAAAACAGGGCAGGAACACTGAAGCTTTCTTT.

This clonotype has at least ten counts. The chain is built from TRBV15 and TRBJ2-2; D is tentatively TRBD1 or TRBD2 (6 bases each). The CDR3 has 15 amino acids. Per germline, CDR1 LNHNV and CDR2 YYDKDF (reference sequence). The V end lost 3 bases, the J end lost 6 bases, and 14 bases lay between the germline ends. DNA of the CDR3: TGTGCCACCAGCAGCGAAGGGGGGTTCGCCGGGGAGCTGTTTTTT. This codes for CATSSEGGFAGELFF. The entire variable domain, with the rest obtained from reference TRBV15 and TRBJ2-2, is as follows: DAMVIQNPRYQVTQFGKPVTLSCSQTLNHNVMYWYQQKSSQAPKLLFHYYDKDFNNEADTPDNFQSRRPNTSFCFLDIRSPGLGDTAMYLCATSSEGGFAGELFFGEGSRLTVL.

This clonotype was detected only a few times. This rearrangement joins TRBV6-2 or TRBV6-3 to TRBJ1-1; no clear D gene. Trimming took off 7 bases at V and 2 bases at J, with 11 bases between the two ends. The CDR3 covers 13 residues. Germline CDR1 and CDR2: MNHEY and SVGEGT. CDR3 amino acids: CASTPAGNTEAFF. The CDR3 DNA reads TGTGCCAGCACCCCCGCAGGTAACACTGAAGCTTTCTTT.

The CDR3 DNA sequence: TGTGCCAGCAGCTTAGGCAACGGCAGGGGGCAAGGCTACACCTTC. Its protein product is CASSLGNGRGQGYTF. The chain carries TRBV7-9 and TRBJ1-2, with 8 bases that match TRBD1. V was pared by 1 base and J by 8 bases, with 9 bases of the junction left unmatched. The CDR3 consists of 15 residues. Germline V gene data show CDR1 as SEHNR and CDR2 as FQNEAQ (reference sequence).

This clonotype appeared many times. The chain uses TRBV7-8 and TRBJ1-2; D call uncertain. Trimming pared 1 base from V and 3 bases from J, leaving 6 bases between. Germline-derived CDR1 and CDR2 are SGHVS and FQNEAQ. The CDR3 runs to 13 residues. The CDR3 sequence: CASSLDGDYGYTF. CDR3 bases: TGTGCCAGCAGCTTAGATGGTGACTATGGCTACACCTTC.

This clonotype was seen many times. The chain joins TRBV7-2 to TRBJ2-3, with 13 bases that match TRBD2. Losses at the gene ends were 6 bases for V and 2 bases for J; bases not matched to a gene: 5. Germline V CDR1 and CDR2: SGHTA, FQGNSA. The CDR3 runs to 16 residues. The CDR3 spells CASSQGTSGDTDTQYF. CDR3 DNA sequence: TGTGCCAGCAGTCAAGGGACTAGCGGGGACACAGATACGCAGTATTTT.

The table lists this clonotype with many counts. The chain combines TRBV5-1 with TRBJ2-1, with a weak D call TRBD2 (5 bases). The CDR3 extends over 15 amino acids. Germline CDR1 is SGHRS and CDR2 is YFSETQ. The V gene lost 0 bases and the J gene lost 5 bases, with 12 bases spanning the gap. The CDR3 reads CASSLAVLGDNEQFF. DNA of the CDR3: TGCGCCAGCAGCTTGGCGGTCCTCGGGGACAATGAGCAGTTCTTC. The complete variable domain, with remaining parts taken from reference TRBV5-1 and TRBJ2-1, reads KAGVTQTPRYLIKTRGQQVTLSCSPISGHRSVSWYQQTPGQGLQFLFEYFSETQRNKGNFPGRFSGRQFSNSRSEMNVSTLELGDSALYLCASSLAVLGDNEQFFGPGTRLTVL.

A few counts support this clonotype. The J gene is TRBJ1-2, the V gene TRBV5-1; TRBD1 aligns across 7 bases. Germline values: CDR1 SGHRS, CDR2 YFSETQ. This CDR3 has 16 residues. The V gene end was trimmed by 4 bases and the J gene end by 0 bases; junction bases not matched to a gene: 9. CDR3 sequence (DNA): TGCGCCAGCAGCCGGGGACAGCTGGCCCCTAACTATGGCTACACCTTC. It translates to CASSRGQLAPNYGYTF.

This clonotype was seen repeatedly, ten times or more. The genes are TRBV6-2 or TRBV6-3 and TRBJ2-7, with 8 positions matching TRBD1. From germline, CDR1 is MNHEY and CDR2 SVGEGT. The CDR3 has 14 amino acids. The V gene end was trimmed by 5 bases and the J gene end by 6 bases; junction bases not matched to a gene: 9. DNA for the CDR3: TGTGCCAGCAGTCCGGACAGGGTAGTATTCGAGCAGTACGTC. The encoded protein is CASSPDRVVFEQYV.

This clonotype occurred many times. This chain connects TRBV5-1 to TRBJ2-1; no clear D gene. The germline V gene encodes CDR1 SGHRS and CDR2 YFSETQ. V was clipped by 1 base and J by 8 bases, with 13 bases between them. The CDR3 loop spans 14 amino acids. The CDR3: CASSLLNPGDEQFF. In DNA form, the CDR3 reads TGCGCCAGCAGCTTGTTGAACCCGGGCGATGAGCAGTTCTTC.

There are many counts of this clonotype. The V call is TRBV15, the J call TRBJ1-6, with a tentative D call TRBD1 (5 bases). The V and J ends lost 2 bases and 3 bases respectively, with 5 bases between them. The germline CDR1 and CDR2 sequences are LNHNV and YYDKDF (reference sequence). This CDR3 is 14 amino acids long. CDR3 in amino acids: CATSRQGYNSPLHF. The CDR3 nucleotides are TGTGCCACCAGCAGACAGGGCTATAATTCACCCCTCCACTTT.

This clonotype has at least ten counts. The chain links TRBV29-1 to TRBJ1-1; 10 bases agree with TRBD1. The CDR3 has 13 amino acids. V was clipped by 7 bases and J by 7 bases; unmatched bases: 9. The germline gives CDR1 SQVTM, CDR2 ANQGSEA. CDR3 DNA: TGCAGCGGGGATGGACAGGGGGTCGGTGAAGCTTTCTTT. Its protein is CSGDGQGVGEAFF.

This clonotype was recorded many times. The rearrangement links TRBV20-1 to TRBJ1-1, with 8 nucleotides matching TRBD1. The germline gives CDR1 DFQATT, CDR2 SNEGSKA (reference sequence). This CDR3 contains 13 residues. The V gene end was trimmed by 5 bases and the J gene end by 3 bases; junction bases not matched to a gene: 5. The DNA of the CDR3 is TGCAGTGCTGGACAGGGACGGGACACTGAAGCTTTCTTT. Amino acids: CSAGQGRDTEAFF.

This clonotype turned up a few times. V usage is TRBV24-1 and J usage is TRBJ2-7, with 8 bases lining up with TRBD1. The germline V gene has CDR1 KGHDR and CDR2 SFDVKD. This CDR3 is built from 16 residues. Losses at the gene ends were 9 bases for V and 3 bases for J; bases not matched to a gene: 15. CDR3 nucleotide sequence: TGTGCCACCCAAGGACAGGGATCACACCGCCTCTACGAGCAGTACTTC. The encoded protein is CATQGQGSHRLYEQYF.

At least ten counts were recorded for this clonotype. The chain recombines TRBV7-9 with TRBJ2-7; perhaps TRBD2 as D (6 bases). The CDR3 runs 14 residues. Germline lookup yields CDR1 SEHNR and CDR2 FQNEAQ (reference sequence). The V end lost 4 bases, the J end lost 2 bases, and 12 bases lay between the germline ends. The CDR3 DNA sequence: TGTGCCAGCAGCTCTGGGACTCGAACCTACGAGCAGTACTTC. Protein product: CASSSGTRTYEQYF. Based on the CDR3 plus reference TRBV7-9 and TRBJ2-7, the full variable domain is DTGVSQNPRHKITKRGQNVTFRCDPISEHNRLYWYRQTLGQGPEFLTYFQNEAQLEKSRLLSDRFSAERPKGSFSTLEIQRTEQGDSAMYLCASSSGTRTYEQYFGPGTRLTVT.

This clonotype was counted at least ten times. The gene calls are TRBV6-1 and TRBJ2-3; a possible D gene is TRBD1 (6 bases). Germline values: CDR1 MNHNS, CDR2 SASEGT. The CDR3 is 14 amino acids. V lost 4 bases and J 1 base, leaving 9 bases between the germline ends. The CDR3 nucleotides are TGTGCCAGCAGTGGACAGGTGGGCACAGATACGCAGTATTTT. Residues: CASSGQVGTDTQYF.